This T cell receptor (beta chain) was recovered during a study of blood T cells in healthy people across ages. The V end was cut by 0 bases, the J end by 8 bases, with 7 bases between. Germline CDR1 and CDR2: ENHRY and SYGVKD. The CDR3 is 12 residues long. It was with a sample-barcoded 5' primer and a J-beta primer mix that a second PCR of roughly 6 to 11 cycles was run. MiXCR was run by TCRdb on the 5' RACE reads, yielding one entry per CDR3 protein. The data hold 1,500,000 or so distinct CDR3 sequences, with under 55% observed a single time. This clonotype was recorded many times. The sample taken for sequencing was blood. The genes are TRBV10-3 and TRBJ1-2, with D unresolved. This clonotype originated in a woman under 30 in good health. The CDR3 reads CAISESGGGYTF. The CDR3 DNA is TGTGCCATCAGTGAGTCTGGTGGGGGCTACACCTTC.